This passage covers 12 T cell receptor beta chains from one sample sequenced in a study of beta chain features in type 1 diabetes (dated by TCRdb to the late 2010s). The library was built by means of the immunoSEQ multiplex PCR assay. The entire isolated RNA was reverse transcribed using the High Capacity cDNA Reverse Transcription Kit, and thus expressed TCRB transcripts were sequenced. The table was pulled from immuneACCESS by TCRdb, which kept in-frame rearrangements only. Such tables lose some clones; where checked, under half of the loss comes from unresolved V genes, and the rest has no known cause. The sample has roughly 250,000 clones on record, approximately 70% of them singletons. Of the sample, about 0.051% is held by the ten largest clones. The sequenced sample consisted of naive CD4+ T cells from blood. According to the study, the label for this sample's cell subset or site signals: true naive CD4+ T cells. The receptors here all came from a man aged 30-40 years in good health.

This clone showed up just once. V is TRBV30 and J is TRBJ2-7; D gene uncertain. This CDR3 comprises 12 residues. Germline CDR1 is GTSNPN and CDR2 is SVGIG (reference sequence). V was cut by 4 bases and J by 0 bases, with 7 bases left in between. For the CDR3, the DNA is TGTGCCTGGACCCATAACTCCTACGAGCAGTACTTC. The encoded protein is CAWTHNSYEQYF.

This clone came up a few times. This CDR3 is CASSQGGRGRSNEQFF. CDR3 in DNA: TGCGCCAGCAGCCAAGGGGGCAGGGGGCGCAGCAATGAGCAGTTCTTC. V usage is TRBV4-1 and J usage is TRBJ2-1, with TRBD1 matching over 8 bases. There are 16 residues in the CDR3. The V segment lost 1 base and the J segment 6 bases; nucleotides outside the gene matches: 8. Per germline, CDR1 MGHRA and CDR2 YSYEKL.

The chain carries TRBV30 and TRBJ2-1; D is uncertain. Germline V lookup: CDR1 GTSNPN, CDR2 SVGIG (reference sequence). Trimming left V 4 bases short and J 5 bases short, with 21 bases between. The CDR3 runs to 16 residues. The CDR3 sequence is CAWNHPARTVHNEQFF. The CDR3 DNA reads TGTGCCTGGAACCACCCGGCGAGGACCGTGCACAATGAGCAGTTCTTC.

CDR3 sequence: CASMGRSTDTQYF. Here the CDR3 DNA reads TGTGCCAGCATGGGTAGGAGCACAGATACGCAGTATTTT. This sequence joins TRBV25-1 and TRBJ2-3; D not resolved. The CDR3 extends over 13 amino acids. Trimming cost V 7 bases and J 0 bases, with 8 bases left between them. Germline CDR1 reads MGHDK; CDR2 reads SYGVNS.

The CDR3 loop is CSAKVFYGYTF. CDR3 sequence (DNA): TGCAGTGCTAAGGTCTTCTATGGCTACACCTTC. The rearrangement joins TRBV20-1 to TRBJ1-2; no reliable D call. CDR1 and CDR2 (germline): DFQATT, SNEGSKA (reference sequence). V was pared by 4 bases and J by 4 bases, with 7 bases between. There are 11 residues in the CDR3.

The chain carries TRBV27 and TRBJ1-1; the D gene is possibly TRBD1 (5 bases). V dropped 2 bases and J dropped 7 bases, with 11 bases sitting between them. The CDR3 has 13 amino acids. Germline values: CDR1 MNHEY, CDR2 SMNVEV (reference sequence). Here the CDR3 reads CASSLTGLNEAFF. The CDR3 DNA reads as TGTGCCAGCAGTTTAACGGGGCTTAATGAAGCTTTCTTT.

CDR3 sequence reads: CAWSVIGGGTDTQYF. The CDR3 DNA reads TGTGCCTGGAGTGTTATAGGGGGCGGCACAGATACGCAGTATTTT. This sequence joins TRBV30 and TRBJ2-3; TRBD1 matches 7 bases. The CDR3 sequence is 15 residues long. Trimming at V came to 0 bases and at J to 1 base, leaving 4 bases not matched to a gene. CDR1 and CDR2 (germline): GTSNPN, SVGIG (reference sequence).

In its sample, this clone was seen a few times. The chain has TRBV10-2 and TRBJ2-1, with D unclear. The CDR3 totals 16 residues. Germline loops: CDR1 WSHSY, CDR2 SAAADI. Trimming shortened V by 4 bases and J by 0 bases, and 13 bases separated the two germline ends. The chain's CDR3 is CASSGWRLTSYNEQFF. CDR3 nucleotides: TGCGCCAGCAGTGGTTGGCGGCTAACCTCCTACAATGAGCAGTTCTTC.

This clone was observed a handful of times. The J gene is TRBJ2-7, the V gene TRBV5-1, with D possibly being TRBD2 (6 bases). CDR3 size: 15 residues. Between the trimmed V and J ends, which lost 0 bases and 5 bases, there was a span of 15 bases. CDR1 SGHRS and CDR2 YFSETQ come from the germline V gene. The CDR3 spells CASSLEGGSIHEQYF. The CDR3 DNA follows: TGCGCCAGCAGCTTGGAGGGAGGATCGATACACGAGCAGTACTTC.

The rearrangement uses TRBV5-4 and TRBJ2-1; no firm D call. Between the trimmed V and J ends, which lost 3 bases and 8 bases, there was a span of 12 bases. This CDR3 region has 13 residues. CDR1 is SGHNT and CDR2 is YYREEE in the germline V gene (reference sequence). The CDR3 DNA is TGTGCCAGCAGCTCGCCCCCCTCGCATGAGCAGTTCTTC. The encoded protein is CASSSPPSHEQFF.

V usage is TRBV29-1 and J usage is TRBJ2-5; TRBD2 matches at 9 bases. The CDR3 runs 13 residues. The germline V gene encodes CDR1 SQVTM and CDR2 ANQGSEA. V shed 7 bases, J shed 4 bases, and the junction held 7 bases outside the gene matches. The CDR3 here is CSDRTSEGETQYF. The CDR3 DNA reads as TGCAGCGACCGGACTAGCGAGGGAGAGACCCAGTACTTC. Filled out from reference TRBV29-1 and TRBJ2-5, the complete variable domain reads SAVISQKPSRDICQRGTSLTIQCQVDSQVTMMFWYRQQPGQSLTLIATANQGSEATYESGFVIDKFPISRPNLTFSTLTVSNMSPEDSSIYLCSDRTSEGETQYFGPGTRLLVL.

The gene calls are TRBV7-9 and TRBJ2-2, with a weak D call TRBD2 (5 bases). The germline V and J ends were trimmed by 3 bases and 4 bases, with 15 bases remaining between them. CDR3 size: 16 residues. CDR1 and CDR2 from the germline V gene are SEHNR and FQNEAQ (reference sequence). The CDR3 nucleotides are TGTGCCAGCAGCTTCAAGACCCGCGAGGGCACCGGGGAGCTGTTTTTT. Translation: CASSFKTREGTGELFF. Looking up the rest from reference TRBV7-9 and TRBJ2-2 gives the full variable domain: DTGVSQNPRHKITKRGQNVTFRCDPISEHNRLYWYRQTLGQGPEFLTYFQNEAQLEKSRLLSDRFSAERPKGSFSTLEIQRTEQGDSAMYLCASSFKTREGTGELFFGEGSRLTVL.